This T cell receptor beta chain was retrieved from a study of neoadjuvant anti-PD-1 for oral cavity cancer. General observations from the study: With three patients per group, TCR findings need larger cohorts.

The CDR3 loop spans 15 amino acids. The germline gives CDR1 LNHDA, CDR2 SQIVND (reference sequence). Trimming cost V 4 bases and J 2 bases; bases outside gene matches: 4. This clone was picked up one time. Its specificity is unknown. Assay: immunoSEQ multiplex PCR; the TCRdb copy retains only in-frame clones and omits some. The sample consists of about 14,000 clones, 71% of them appearing once. Patients were newly diagnosed with stage II-IVA oral cavity squamous cell carcinoma without prior systemic or radiation treatment. The rearrangement uses TRBV19 and TRBJ2-5; 10 positions agree with TRBD2. The sequence came from a person aged 35 to 85 with oral cavity squamous cell carcinoma. The specimen was PBMCs, collected before nivolumab (anti-PD-1) treatment. The CDR3 DNA reads TGTGCCAGTAGTAAGCTAGCGGGGGCACAAGAGACCCAGTACTTC. Translation gives CASSKLAGAQETQYF.